These 26 T cell receptor beta chains came from one sample sequenced in a study of T-cell memory formation after mild COVID-19. MiXCR was run by TCRdb on the 5' RACE reads, yielding one entry per CDR3 protein. The repertoire holds some 300,000 distinct CDR3 sequences, roughly 20% seen once, with around 20% in the top ten. Sequences were obtained from PBMCs or a T cell subset sorted from them (not recorded which). The receptors stem from a man younger than 30 who had mild COVID-19 (a few samples of this study predate the infection). Cell type and time point are not known.

Only a few counts were recorded for this clonotype. The V and J genes are TRBV9 and TRBJ2-5, with 9 nucleotides matching TRBD2. The trim removed 3 bases at V and 2 bases at J, leaving 11 bases unmatched. The CDR3 contains 17 residues. Germline CDR1 is SGDLS and CDR2 is YYNGEE. The CDR3 region is CASSEGAASGAQETQYF. CDR3 sequence (DNA): TGTGCCAGCAGCGAGGGGGCGGCTAGCGGGGCGCAAGAGACCCAGTACTTC.

The chain combines TRBV19 with TRBJ2-2, with D perhaps given as TRBD1 or TRBD2 (5 bases each). Between the trimmed V and J ends, which lost 8 bases and 6 bases, there was a span of 25 bases. CDR3 length: 17 residues. CDR1 and CDR2 (germline): LNHDA, SQIVND (reference sequence). The CDR3 sequence is CASRAPGRYMTAGELFF. The CDR3 region has the DNA TGTGCCAGTCGAGCACCGGGACGTTATATGACTGCCGGGGAGCTGTTTTTT.

The chain joins TRBV5-1 to TRBJ2-7, with TRBD1 as a possible D gene (5 bases). The CDR3 sequence is 13 residues long. The V gene's germline CDR1 is SGHRS and CDR2 YFSETQ. The germline V and J ends were trimmed by 0 bases and 3 bases, with 7 bases remaining between them. CDR3 DNA sequence: TGCGCCAGCAGCTTGGACAGGAACTACGAGCAGTACTTC. This translates into CASSLDRNYEQYF.

The chain recombines TRBV9 with TRBJ2-5; D not certain. Trimming took 0 bases from V and 3 from J, leaving 9 bases between them. Germline V gives CDR1 SGDLS, CDR2 YYNGEE. There are 14 residues in the CDR3. The DNA of the CDR3 is TGTGCCAGCAGCGTAGTCGAGCGAGAAGAGACCCAGTACTTC. The encoded protein is CASSVVEREETQYF.

This chain's CDR3 is CATRKDRRSTDTQYF. The CDR3 bases are TGTGCCACCAGAAAGGACCGACGGAGCACAGATACGCAGTATTTT. The chain recombines TRBV15 with TRBJ2-3; D is uncertain. The ends were cut back, 6 bases at V and 0 bases at J, with 13 bases in the middle. The germline gives CDR1 LNHNV, CDR2 YYDKDF (reference sequence). CDR3 length equals 15 residues.

The rearrangement links TRBV6-5 to TRBJ1-2, with unresolved D. CDR3 length: 13 amino acids. Germline values: CDR1 MNHEY, CDR2 SVGAGI. V lost 3 bases and J lost 2, with 7 bases in between. The CDR3 loop is CASSYTANYGYTF. The CDR3 DNA reads as TGTGCCAGCAGTTATACAGCAAACTATGGCTACACCTTC.

This clonotype was counted only a few times. V gene TRBV6-2 or TRBV6-3 combines with J gene TRBJ1-5; 7 positions match TRBD1. Germline loops: CDR1 MNHEY, CDR2 SVGEGT. V was pared by 2 bases and J by 3 bases, with 7 bases of the junction left unmatched. The CDR3 has 16 residues. The CDR3 is CASSYRGLNDNQPQHF. The CDR3 DNA is TGTGCCAGCAGTTACAGGGGGCTTAACGACAATCAGCCCCAGCATTTT.

This CDR3 is CASMEEETQYF. The CDR3 DNA reads TGTGCCAGCATGGAGGAGGAGACCCAGTACTTC. The rearrangement joins TRBV10-3 to TRBJ2-5; TRBD2 is a possible D gene (5 bases). V lost 10 bases and J 5 bases, leaving 11 bases between the germline ends. From germline, CDR1 is ENHRY and CDR2 SYGVKD. The CDR3 contains 11 residues.

The V gene is TRBV27, the J gene TRBJ2-2; no clear D. Trimming took off 0 bases at V and 7 bases at J, with 6 bases between the two ends. The CDR3 covers 13 residues. Germline lookup yields CDR1 MNHEY and CDR2 SMNVEV (reference sequence). The CDR3 loop reads CASSLSPGGELFF. The CDR3 coding sequence is TGTGCCAGCAGTTTATCCCCGGGCGGGGAGCTGTTTTTT.

The chain carries TRBV6-5 and TRBJ2-3; TRBD2 agrees at 7 bases. CDR3 length: 17 amino acids. Unmatched junction bases numbered 12, after V lost 2 bases and J lost 4 bases. Per the germline V gene, CDR1 is MNHEY and CDR2 is SVGAGI. The CDR3 nucleotides read TGTGCCAGCAGTTACGGCAGCGGGGCGGCGGGCGCAGATACGCAGTATTTT. It encodes CASSYGSGAAGADTQYF.

This chain links TRBV7-3 with TRBJ2-3; 9 nucleotides match TRBD1. Germline CDR1 reads SGHTA; CDR2 reads FQGTGA. The V and J ends lost 0 bases and 0 bases, in that order; junction bases with no gene match: 13. This CDR3 comprises 20 residues. The CDR3 coding sequence is TGTGCCAGCAGCTTAACGGCACAGGGGGCCCTGGGAACTAGCACAGATACGCAGTATTTT. This gives the protein CASSLTAQGALGTSTDTQYF.

This clonotype came up a few times. J is TRBJ1-1 and V is TRBV20-1; D possibly corresponds to TRBD1 (6 bases). The CDR3 has 12 residues. Per the germline V gene, CDR1 is DFQATT and CDR2 is SNEGSKA (reference sequence). V was clipped by 6 bases and J by 5 bases, with 13 bases between them. CDR3 sequence: CSARKGGTEAFF. The CDR3 DNA follows: TGCAGTGCCCGGAAGGGGGGGACTGAAGCTTTCTTT.

This chain connects TRBV7-6 to TRBJ1-1, with TRBD1 matching 7 bases. Germline V CDR1 and CDR2: SGHVS, FNYEAQ. Unmatched junction bases numbered 2, after V lost 3 bases and J lost 1 base. The CDR3 sequence is 14 residues long. The CDR3 coding sequence is TGTGCCAGCAGCTTGACAGGGACGAACACTGAAGCTTTCTTT. As protein: CASSLTGTNTEAFF.

Only a few counts were recorded for this clonotype. CDR3 amino acids: CASSTDQAYEQYF. The CDR3 DNA is TGCGCCAGCAGCACTGACCAAGCCTACGAGCAGTACTTC. The V gene is TRBV4-1, the J gene TRBJ2-7; D unclear. The CDR3 is made up of 13 amino acids. In germline, CDR1 is MGHRA, CDR2 YSYEKL. Trimming shortened V by 5 bases and J by 2 bases, and 10 bases separated the two germline ends.

This rearrangement joins TRBV7-9 to TRBJ1-3; no definite D call. Trimming stripped 5 bases from V and 8 bases from J, with 13 bases between. The CDR3 has 13 residues. CDR1 and CDR2 from the germline V gene are SEHNR and FQNEAQ (reference sequence). The CDR3 nucleotides read TGTGCCAGCAGCCACCTCGGGAGGGACACCATATATTTT. Encoded protein: CASSHLGRDTIYF.

This clonotype was detected a few times. The gene calls are TRBV3-1 and TRBJ2-5; D may be TRBD2 (6 bases). Germline V lookup: CDR1 LGHDT, CDR2 YNNKEL (reference sequence). Trimming took off 4 bases at V and 3 bases at J, with 12 bases between the two ends. CDR3 size: 14 residues. Written as DNA, the CDR3 is TGTGCCAGCAGCCTCCGGGACTTTGAAGAGACCCAGTACTTC. This translates into CASSLRDFEETQYF.

The rearrangement uses TRBV4-2 and TRBJ1-1; unclear D gene. Trimming took 0 bases from V and 0 from J, leaving 11 bases between them. Germline V CDR1 and CDR2: LGHNA, YNFKEQ. The CDR3 sequence is 16 residues long. For the CDR3, the DNA is TGTGCCAGCAGCCAAGATTCCGGTAAACTGAACACTGAAGCTTTCTTT. Protein product: CASSQDSGKLNTEAFF.

The chain employs TRBV12-3 or TRBV12-4 and TRBJ1-5; no clear D gene. Trimming pared 4 bases from V and 3 bases from J, leaving 10 bases between. There are 14 residues in the CDR3. The CDR3 sequence is CASSSQAVNQPQHF. In DNA form, the CDR3 reads TGTGCCAGCAGTTCTCAGGCAGTCAATCAGCCCCAGCATTTT.

This clonotype appeared a few times. The chain combines TRBV9 with TRBJ1-2; no reliable D call. This CDR3 is built from 13 residues. With 3 bases removed from V and 9 bases from J, the gap between germline ends came to 15 bases. CDR1 and CDR2 (germline): SGDLS, YYNGEE. The CDR3 sequence: CASSGREVTRYTF. Written as DNA, the CDR3 is TGTGCCAGCAGCGGGCGGGAGGTTACACGCTACACCTTC.

This clonotype appeared a few times. This chain links TRBV20-1 with TRBJ2-7; 8 bases line up with TRBD1. Germline-derived CDR1 and CDR2 are DFQATT and SNEGSKA (reference sequence). The CDR3 runs 13 residues. V shed 3 bases and J 5 bases; nucleotides not matched to a gene: 6. The CDR3 nucleotides read TGCAGTGCTAGTTCTCAGGGGGCGGACGAGCAGTACTTC. Translation: CSASSQGADEQYF.

This clonotype was recorded once. CDR3 amino acids: CASTSGTGMADTQYF. The DNA for the CDR3 is TGTGCCAGCACCTCGGGAACGGGGATGGCGGATACGCAGTATTTT. The chain joins TRBV7-2 to TRBJ2-3; D possibly corresponds to TRBD2 (5 bases). The V gene's germline CDR1 is SGHTA and CDR2 FQGNSA. The CDR3 loop spans 15 amino acids. With 7 bases removed from V and 6 bases from J, the gap between germline ends came to 20 bases.

The chain couples TRBV20-1 to TRBJ1-5; D unresolved. Trimming left V 1 base short and J 5 bases short, with 9 bases between. Looked up from germline, CDR1 is DFQATT and CDR2 is SNEGSKA (reference sequence). The CDR3 extends over 13 amino acids. For the CDR3, the DNA is TGCAGTGCTAGAGCAGATTTCGATCAGCCCCAGCATTTT. Translating it yields CSARADFDQPQHF.

The chain carries TRBV9 and TRBJ2-7; TRBD2 is a possible D gene (6 bases). The V and J ends lost 3 bases and 2 bases respectively, with 12 bases between them. Per germline, CDR1 SGDLS and CDR2 YYNGEE. The CDR3 length is 14 residues. CDR3 sequence (DNA): TGTGCCAGCAGCGGATACCGGGAGACCTACGAGCAGTACGTC. This encodes CASSGYRETYEQYV.

V gene TRBV11-2 combines with J gene TRBJ2-5; D is uncertain. In germline, CDR1 is SGHAT, CDR2 FQNNGV. The CDR3 has 14 amino acids. Trimming took off 1 base at V and 0 bases at J, with 6 bases between the two ends. In DNA, the CDR3 is TGTGCCAGCAGCTTAGGGGTGAACCAAGAGACCCAGTACTTC. The encoded protein is CASSLGVNQETQYF. Full variable domain (outside the CDR3, taken from reference TRBV11-2 and TRBJ2-5): EAGVAQSPRYKIIEKRQSVAFWCNPISGHATLYWYQQILGQGPKLLIQFQNNGVVDDSQLPKDRFSAERLKGVDSTLKIQPAKLEDSAVYLCASSLGVNQETQYFGPGTRLLVL.

The CDR3 bases are TGTGCCAGCAGTTTGGACACGTACGAGCAGTACGTC. Translation: CASSLDTYEQYV. The chain carries TRBV12-3 or TRBV12-4 and TRBJ2-7, with D possibly being TRBD1 (5 bases). The CDR3 covers 12 residues. The V and J ends lost 3 bases and 4 bases respectively, with 7 bases between them.

The CDR3 sequence is CSANPLERGDTQYF. CDR3 nucleotide sequence: TGCAGTGCTAACCCCCTGGAAAGAGGAGATACGCAGTATTTT. The chain links TRBV20-1 to TRBJ2-3; D is undetermined. There are 14 residues in the CDR3. The germline gives CDR1 DFQATT, CDR2 SNEGSKA (reference sequence). V lost 4 bases to trimming and J lost 5 bases, with 16 bases between them.